The 24 T cell receptor beta chains below all came from one sample that was sequenced in a study of early T cells in non-severe SARS-CoV-2 infection. TCRdb itself ran the 5' RACE reads through MiXCR, one entry per CDR3 protein. Found here are 65,000 to 95,000 distinct CDR3 sequences, about 17% of them singletons; the top ten hold about 3%. The source material was whole blood. The receptors derive from an adult who was a healthcare worker with PCR-confirmed SARS-CoV-2 infection or an uninfected control (not recorded which).

Ten or more counts support this clonotype. This chain joins TRBV5-1 and TRBJ2-1, with D unclear. The germline V gene encodes CDR1 SGHRS and CDR2 YFSETQ. V was shortened by 1 base and J by 9 bases, with 11 bases between the two germline ends. CDR3 size: 13 residues. The CDR3 nucleotides are TGCGCCAGCAGCTTGCCACCTGCTAGTGAGCAGTTCTTC. It yields the protein CASSLPPASEQFF.

The chain recombines TRBV5-6 with TRBJ2-5, with D tentatively TRBD2 (5 bases). The germline gives CDR1 SGHDT, CDR2 YYEEEE. V was cut by 0 bases and J by 0 bases, with 6 bases left in between. This CDR3 is built from 14 residues. The DNA for the CDR3 is TGTGCCAGCAGCTTGGGGAGGTACCAAGAGACCCAGTACTTC. It codes for CASSLGRYQETQYF.

This clonotype was recorded at least ten times. The rearrangement joins TRBV12-3 or TRBV12-4 to TRBJ2-1; possible D gene TRBD1, 6 bases. This CDR3 contains 12 residues. V gave up 5 bases and J gave up 10 bases, with 12 bases separating them. CDR3 nucleotide sequence: TGTGCCAGCAGTACAGGGACATGGGAGCAGTTCTTC. It specifies CASSTGTWEQFF.

The rearrangement uses TRBV7-6 and TRBJ2-1; TRBD2 matches at 8 bases. Looked up from germline, CDR1 is SGHVS and CDR2 is FNYEAQ. V trimming: 5 bases; J trimming: 3 bases; junction bases outside the gene matches: 9. The CDR3 covers 16 residues. This CDR3 is CASSLSGGALYNEQFF. The DNA of the CDR3 is TGTGCCAGCAGCCTAAGCGGGGGCGCCCTCTACAATGAGCAGTTCTTC.

This chain links TRBV27 with TRBJ1-2; a weak D match, TRBD1 (6 bases). The CDR3 runs to 13 residues. The V and J ends lost 3 bases and 3 bases respectively, with 8 bases between them. Per the germline V gene, CDR1 is MNHEY and CDR2 is SMNVEV (reference sequence). CDR3 DNA sequence: TGTGCCAGCAGTTTTGCAGGGGACTATGGCTACACCTTC. Translated: CASSFAGDYGYTF.

This clonotype showed up just a few times. V gene TRBV19 combines with J gene TRBJ1-5; 7 bases map to TRBD1. The germline V gene encodes CDR1 LNHDA and CDR2 SQIVND (reference sequence). This CDR3 spans 16 amino acids. Germline trimming cut 5 bases from V and 4 bases from J; bases unmatched to any gene: 11. The CDR3 here is CASSPPPGQRNQPQHF. For the CDR3, the DNA is TGTGCCAGTAGTCCTCCCCCGGGACAGCGAAATCAGCCCCAGCATTTT.

The chain carries TRBV7-3 and TRBJ2-5; either TRBD1 or TRBD2 may fit D (5 bases each). The V gene lost 5 bases and the J gene lost 1 base, with 14 bases spanning the gap. Germline CDR1 is SGHTA and CDR2 is FQGTGA. The CDR3 covers 15 residues. CDR3 sequence reads: CASSLGLDIQETQYF. Here the CDR3 DNA reads TGTGCCAGCAGCCTCGGACTGGACATCCAAGAGACCCAGTACTTC.

The table lists this clonotype with a few counts. The gene calls are TRBV18 and TRBJ2-1; TRBD2 agrees at 8 bases. J lost 16 bases, V lost 1 base, and 6 bases had no gene match. Germline V gene sequence: CDR1 KGHSH, CDR2 LQKENI. The length of the CDR3 is 12 residues. The CDR3, as DNA: TGTGCCAGCTCACCACTCCGGGAGGGTCAATTCTTC. This codes for CASSPLREGQFF.

The rearrangement links TRBV6-6 to TRBJ1-2; tentative D call: TRBD1 (6 bases). The V gene's germline CDR1 is MNHNY and CDR2 SVGAGI (reference sequence). The CDR3 runs to 14 residues. Trimming shortened V by 6 bases and J by 4 bases, and 15 bases separated the two germline ends. This CDR3 is CASSVQGTGYGYTF. The DNA for the CDR3 is TGTGCCAGCAGCGTACAGGGTACGGGCTATGGCTACACCTTC.

This clonotype was seen at least ten times. The chain uses TRBV3-1 and TRBJ1-1; possible D gene TRBD1, 6 bases. The V gene lost 3 bases and the J gene lost 1 base, with 12 bases spanning the gap. The CDR3 contains 15 residues. The germline gives CDR1 LGHDT, CDR2 YNNKEL (reference sequence). The CDR3 loop reads CASSHADRRNTEAFF. The CDR3 DNA reads as TGTGCCAGCAGCCATGCCGACAGGCGGAACACTGAAGCTTTCTTT.

In its sample, this clonotype was seen a few times. The gene calls are TRBV6-1 and TRBJ1-2; 9 bases line up with TRBD1. CDR3 length: 17 residues. Germline lookup yields CDR1 MNHNS and CDR2 SASEGT. V was clipped by 11 bases and J by 0 bases; unmatched bases: 16. CDR3 residues: CAGVAGTGYTPNYGYTF. The CDR3 nucleotides read TGTGCCGGAGTAGCCGGGACAGGGTACACTCCTAACTATGGCTACACCTTC.

V and J are TRBV6-4 and TRBJ2-6; tentatively, D is TRBD2 (5 bases). In germline, CDR1 is MRHNA, CDR2 SNTAGT. This CDR3 region has 16 residues. Trimming removed 6 bases at V and 2 bases at J, with 14 bases between. The CDR3 DNA reads TGTGCCAGCAGCCTAAAAGGAGGAACTGGGGCCAACGTCCTGACTTTC. Translation gives CASSLKGGTGANVLTF.

V and J are TRBV5-1 and TRBJ2-7; weak D call: TRBD2 (6 bases). The CDR3 consists of 15 residues. The germline V gene has CDR1 SGHRS and CDR2 YFSETQ. V gave up 2 bases and J gave up 1 base, with 13 bases separating them. CDR3 sequence reads: CASSLVGGASYEQYF. In nucleotides, the CDR3 is TGCGCCAGCAGCTTAGTCGGGGGTGCTTCCTACGAGCAGTACTTC.

This clonotype was seen many times. The CDR3 spells CSVEDARYYGYTF. In DNA form, the CDR3 reads TGCAGCGTTGAAGATGCGCGCTACTATGGCTACACCTTC. J is TRBJ1-2 and V is TRBV29-1; D unresolved. Deletions cut 0 bases from V and 3 bases from J, with 8 bases between. The CDR3 length is 13 residues. Per the germline V gene, CDR1 is SQVTM and CDR2 is ANQGSEA. Supplemented by reference TRBV29-1 and TRBJ1-2, the full variable domain reads SAVISQKPSRDICQRGTSLTIQCQVDSQVTMMFWYRQQPGQSLTLIATANQGSEATYESGFVIDKFPISRPNLTFSTLTVSNMSPEDSSIYLCSVEDARYYGYTFGSGTRLTVV.

This clonotype has a handful of counts. The chain links TRBV11-3 to TRBJ2-5; 12 nucleotides line up with TRBD2. Germline trimming cut 5 bases from V and 5 bases from J; bases unmatched to any gene: 12. The germline V gene encodes CDR1 SGHNT and CDR2 YENEEA. The CDR3 extends over 17 amino acids. This CDR3 is CASSRQALAGGSETQYF. The CDR3 coding sequence is TGTGCCAGCAGCCGACAAGCACTAGCGGGAGGTTCGGAGACCCAGTACTTC.

The chain has TRBV10-3 and TRBJ2-7; 10 positions match TRBD2. Germline V CDR1 and CDR2: ENHRY, SYGVKD. The CDR3 is 15 residues long. The junction had 7 bases not matched to a gene; V was cut back by 6 bases and J by 2 bases. The CDR3 loop is CAISDRTSGTYEQYF. In nucleotides, the CDR3 is TGTGCCATCAGCGACAGGACTAGCGGAACCTACGAGCAGTACTTC.

This rearrangement joins TRBV11-2 to TRBJ2-7; D might be TRBD2 (5 bases). The CDR3 contains 15 residues. The V gene lost 0 bases and the J gene lost 2 bases, with 11 bases spanning the gap. Germline V gene sequence: CDR1 SGHAT, CDR2 FQNNGV. The CDR3 spells CASSLDGGLPYEQYF. DNA for the CDR3: TGTGCCAGCAGCTTAGATGGCGGGCTCCCCTACGAGCAGTACTTC.

This clonotype was seen a few times. The chain joins TRBV7-9 to TRBJ2-3; 7 nucleotides line up with TRBD1. The CDR3 has 16 residues. The J segment lost 0 bases and the V segment lost 3 bases, leaving 6 bases of the junction unmatched. Per germline, CDR1 SEHNR and CDR2 FQNEAQ (reference sequence). DNA for the CDR3: TGTGCCAGCAGCTTGCAGAGGACAGGCAGCACAGATACGCAGTATTTT. Encoded protein: CASSLQRTGSTDTQYF.

This clonotype was counted only a few times. This chain joins TRBV6-9 and TRBJ2-1; D tentatively reads TRBD1 or TRBD2 (5 bases each). This CDR3 contains 15 residues. V was shortened by 4 bases and J by 7 bases, with 17 bases between the two germline ends. Germline lookup yields CDR1 MNHGY and CDR2 SVAAGI. The CDR3 here is CASSSGTRVPNEQFF. CDR3 nucleotide sequence: TGTGCCAGCAGTTCCGGGACGCGGGTTCCAAATGAGCAGTTCTTC.

The chain joins TRBV4-1 to TRBJ2-5; 9 bases line up with TRBD2. The CDR3 runs to 14 residues. In germline, CDR1 is MGHRA, CDR2 YSYEKL. The V gene end was trimmed by 4 bases and the J gene end by 4 bases; junction bases not matched to a gene: 4. CDR3 DNA sequence: TGCGCCAGCAGCCTTGGACTAGCGATAGAGACCCAGTACTTC. It encodes CASSLGLAIETQYF.

This sequence joins TRBV6-5 and TRBJ1-6; D is unresolved. Trimming removed 2 bases from V and 7 bases from J, with 6 bases in between. This CDR3 is built from 13 residues. Per the germline V gene, CDR1 is MNHEY and CDR2 is SVGAGI. The CDR3 loop reads CASSYRENSPLHF. CDR3 sequence (DNA): TGTGCCAGCAGTTACCGAGAAAATTCACCCCTCCACTTT.

V and J are TRBV7-9 and TRBJ2-6; D is possibly TRBD1 (6 bases). Germline values: CDR1 SEHNR, CDR2 FQNEAQ (reference sequence). This CDR3 is 15 amino acids long. Trimming removed 5 bases from V and 2 bases from J, with 10 bases in between. CDR3 residues: CASSPGQTGANVLTF. In DNA, the CDR3 is TGTGCCAGCAGCCCCGGACAGACTGGGGCCAACGTCCTGACTTTC.

This clonotype was picked up a small number of times. The chain links TRBV7-6 to TRBJ2-2; D remains unclear. This CDR3 is 17 amino acids long. Germline V gene sequence: CDR1 SGHVS, CDR2 FNYEAQ. Trimming pared 5 bases from V and 0 bases from J, leaving 16 bases between. The CDR3 DNA sequence: TGTGCCAGCAGCCCCATCCCAGGCGCAGCGAACACCGGGGAGCTGTTTTTT. Translated, it gives CASSPIPGAANTGELFF.

This clonotype was observed a few times. The chain links TRBV7-9 to TRBJ2-7; a weak D match, TRBD1 (6 bases). Deletions cut 3 bases from V and 3 bases from J, with 18 bases between. Per the germline V gene, CDR1 is SEHNR and CDR2 is FQNEAQ (reference sequence). This CDR3 has 16 amino acids. The CDR3 DNA reads as TGTGCCAGCAGCTTCGGCATTACGGGACACGACTACGAGCAGTACTTC. This gives the protein CASSFGITGHDYEQYF. The variable domain in full, completed from reference TRBV7-9 and TRBJ2-7, reads DTGVSQNPRHKITKRGQNVTFRCDPISEHNRLYWYRQTLGQGPEFLTYFQNEAQLEKSRLLSDRFSAERPKGSFSTLEIQRTEQGDSAMYLCASSFGITGHDYEQYFGPGTRLTVT.